This T cell receptor beta chain stems from a study of identical twins. Study-wide findings and caveats: The study reached conclusions through statistical analysis that was cross-sectional, not following the same donors. Carriage of fewer insertions was seen in abundant cord blood beta clonotypes, whereas memory repertoires showed none.

With respect to this clonotype: Its target is unknown.

Germline CDR1 and CDR2: MNHNS and SASEGT. V gave up 6 bases and J gave up 3 bases; unmatched junction bases: 10. This CDR3 is built from 16 residues. Carrying unique molecular identifiers, the cDNA also gained a universal primer site through template switching. TCRdb re-called the 5' RACE reads through MiXCR, storing one row per CDR3 protein. The sample lists nearly 200,000 distinct CDR3 sequences, more than 15% occurring once. These data also featured in a second study, about T cells expressing NK-cell markers.

The chain joins TRBV6-1 to TRBJ2-2; 7 positions agree with TRBD1. Sequencing was carried out using CD8+ T cells sorted from blood. The sequence was collected from a woman in her late teens or twenties in good health. The CDR3 region has the DNA TGTGCCAGCAGCCCCCGACAGGGATCGCACACCGGGGAGCTGTTTTTT. The encoded protein is CASSPRQGSHTGELFF.